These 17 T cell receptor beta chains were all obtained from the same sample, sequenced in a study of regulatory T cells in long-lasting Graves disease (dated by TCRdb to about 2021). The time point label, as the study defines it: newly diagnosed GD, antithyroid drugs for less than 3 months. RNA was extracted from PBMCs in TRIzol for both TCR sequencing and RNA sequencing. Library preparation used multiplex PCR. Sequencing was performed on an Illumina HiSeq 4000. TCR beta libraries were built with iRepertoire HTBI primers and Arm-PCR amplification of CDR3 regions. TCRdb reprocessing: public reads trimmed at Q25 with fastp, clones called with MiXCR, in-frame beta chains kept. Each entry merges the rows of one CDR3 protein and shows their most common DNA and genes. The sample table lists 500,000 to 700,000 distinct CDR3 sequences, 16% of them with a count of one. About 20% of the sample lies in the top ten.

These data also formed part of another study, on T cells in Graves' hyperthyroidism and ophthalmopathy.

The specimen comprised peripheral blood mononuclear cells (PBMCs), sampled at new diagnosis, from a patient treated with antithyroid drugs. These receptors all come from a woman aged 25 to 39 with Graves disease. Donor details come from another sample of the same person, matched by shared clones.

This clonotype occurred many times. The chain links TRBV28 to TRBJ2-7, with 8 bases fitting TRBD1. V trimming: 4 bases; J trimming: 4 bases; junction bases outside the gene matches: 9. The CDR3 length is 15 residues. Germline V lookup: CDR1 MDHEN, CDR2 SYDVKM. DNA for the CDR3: TGTGCCAGCAGTTCATCCCGGGACAGGTATTACGAGCAGTACTTC. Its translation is CASSSSRDRYYEQYF.

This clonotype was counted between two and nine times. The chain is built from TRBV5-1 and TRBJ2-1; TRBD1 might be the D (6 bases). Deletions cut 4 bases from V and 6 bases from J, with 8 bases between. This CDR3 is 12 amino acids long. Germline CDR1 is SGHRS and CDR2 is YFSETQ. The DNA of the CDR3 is TGCGCCAGCAGCCCGGACAGCAATGAGCAGTTCTTC. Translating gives CASSPDSNEQFF.

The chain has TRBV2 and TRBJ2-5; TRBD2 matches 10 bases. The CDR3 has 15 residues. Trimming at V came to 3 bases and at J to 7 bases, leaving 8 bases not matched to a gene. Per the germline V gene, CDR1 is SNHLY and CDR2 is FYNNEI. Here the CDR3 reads CASSEVASGSGTQYF. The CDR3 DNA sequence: TGTGCCAGCAGTGAGGTGGCTAGCGGGAGCGGGACCCAGTACTTC.

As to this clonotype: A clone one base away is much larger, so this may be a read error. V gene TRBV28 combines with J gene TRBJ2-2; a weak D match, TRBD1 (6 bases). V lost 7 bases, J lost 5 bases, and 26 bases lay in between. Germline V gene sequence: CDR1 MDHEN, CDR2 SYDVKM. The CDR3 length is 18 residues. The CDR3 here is CASTPNSGLLQGTGELFF. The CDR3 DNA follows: TGTGCCAGCACCCCCAACTCTGGACTCCTCCAGGGGACCGGGGAGCTGTTTTTT.

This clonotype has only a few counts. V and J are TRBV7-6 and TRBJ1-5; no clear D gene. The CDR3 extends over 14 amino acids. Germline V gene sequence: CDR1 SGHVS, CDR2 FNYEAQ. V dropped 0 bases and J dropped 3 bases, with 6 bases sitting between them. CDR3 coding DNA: TGTGCCAGCAGCTTAGCGCGAGACAATCAGCCCCAGCATTTT. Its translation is CASSLARDNQPQHF.

The CDR3, as DNA: TGTGCTAGTGGTTTCTTCAGGGGATCACAAGAGACCCAGTACTTC. Translating gives CASGFFRGSQETQYF. The genes are TRBV12-5 and TRBJ2-5; maybe TRBD1 (6 bases). Between the trimmed V and J ends, which lost 3 bases and 2 bases, there was a span of 13 bases. Germline CDR1 and CDR2: LGHNT and FRNRAP. This CDR3 has 15 amino acids.

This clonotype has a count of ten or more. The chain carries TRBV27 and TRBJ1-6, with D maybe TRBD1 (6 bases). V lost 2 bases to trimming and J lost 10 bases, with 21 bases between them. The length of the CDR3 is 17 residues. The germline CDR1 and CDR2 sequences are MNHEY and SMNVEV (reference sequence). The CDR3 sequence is CASSLGGRPAIQSPLHF. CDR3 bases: TGTGCCAGCAGTTTAGGGGGCCGGCCGGCGATTCAGTCACCCCTCCACTTT.

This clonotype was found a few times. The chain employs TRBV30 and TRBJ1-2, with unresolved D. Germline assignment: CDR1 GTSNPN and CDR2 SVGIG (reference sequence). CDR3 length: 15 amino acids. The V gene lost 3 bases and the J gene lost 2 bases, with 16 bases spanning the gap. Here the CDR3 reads CAWSLFGLANYGYTF. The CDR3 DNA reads TGTGCCTGGAGCTTGTTTGGGTTAGCGAACTATGGCTACACCTTC.

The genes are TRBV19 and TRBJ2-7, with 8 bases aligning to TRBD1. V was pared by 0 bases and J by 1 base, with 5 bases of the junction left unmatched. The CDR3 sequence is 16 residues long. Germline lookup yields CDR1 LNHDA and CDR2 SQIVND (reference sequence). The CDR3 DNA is TGTGCCAGTAGTATAGAATTTCAGGGGGCTTCCTACGAGCAGTACTTC. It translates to CASSIEFQGASYEQYF. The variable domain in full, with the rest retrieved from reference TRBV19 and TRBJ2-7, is DGGITQSPKYLFRKEGQNVTLSCEQNLNHDAMYWYRQDPGQGLRLIYYSQIVNDFQKGDIAEGYSVSREKKESFPLTVTSAQKNPTAFYLCASSIEFQGASYEQYFGPGTRLTVT.

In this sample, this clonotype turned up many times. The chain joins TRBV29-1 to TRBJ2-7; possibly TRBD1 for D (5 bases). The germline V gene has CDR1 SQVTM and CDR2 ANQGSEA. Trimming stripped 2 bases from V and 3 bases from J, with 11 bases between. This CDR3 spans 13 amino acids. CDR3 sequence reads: CSVELDNDYEQYF. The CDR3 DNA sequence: TGCAGCGTTGAATTGGACAACGACTACGAGCAGTACTTC.

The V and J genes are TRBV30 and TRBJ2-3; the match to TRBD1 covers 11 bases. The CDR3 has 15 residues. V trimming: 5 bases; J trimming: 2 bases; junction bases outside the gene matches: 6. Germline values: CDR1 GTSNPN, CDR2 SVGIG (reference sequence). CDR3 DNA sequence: TGTGCCTGGGGAAGTGGACAGGGGGCCACAGATACGCAGTATTTT. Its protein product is CAWGSGQGATDTQYF. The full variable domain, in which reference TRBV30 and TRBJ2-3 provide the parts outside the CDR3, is SQTIHQWPATLVQPVGSPLSLECTVEGTSNPNLYWYRQAAGRGLQLLFYSVGIGQISSEVPQNLSASRPQDRQFILSSKKLLLSDSGFYLCAWGSGQGATDTQYFGPGTRLTVL.

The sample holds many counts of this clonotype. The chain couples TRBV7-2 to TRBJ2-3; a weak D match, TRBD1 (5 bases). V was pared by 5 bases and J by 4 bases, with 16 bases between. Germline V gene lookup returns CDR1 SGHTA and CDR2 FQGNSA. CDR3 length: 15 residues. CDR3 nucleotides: TGTGCCAGCAGCGCCAGGGTTTCAGGCGCAGATACGCAGTATTTT. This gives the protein CASSARVSGADTQYF.

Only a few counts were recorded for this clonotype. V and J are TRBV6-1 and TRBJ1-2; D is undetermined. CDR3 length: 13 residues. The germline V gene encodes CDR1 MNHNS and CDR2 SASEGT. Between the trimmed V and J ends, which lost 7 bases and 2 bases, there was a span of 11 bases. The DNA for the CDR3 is TGTGCCAGCACCCTCGGCTCCAACTATGGCTACACCTTC. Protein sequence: CASTLGSNYGYTF.

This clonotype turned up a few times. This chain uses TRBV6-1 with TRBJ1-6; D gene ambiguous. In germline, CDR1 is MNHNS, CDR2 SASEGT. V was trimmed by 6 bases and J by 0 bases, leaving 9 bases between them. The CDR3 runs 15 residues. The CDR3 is CASSKGRSYNSPLHF. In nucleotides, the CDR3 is TGTGCCAGCAGCAAAGGACGCTCCTATAATTCACCCCTCCACTTT.

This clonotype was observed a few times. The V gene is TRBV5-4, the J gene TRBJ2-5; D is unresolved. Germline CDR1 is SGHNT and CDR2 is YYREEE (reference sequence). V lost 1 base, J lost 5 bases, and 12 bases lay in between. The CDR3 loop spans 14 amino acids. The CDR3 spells CASSLKTPLETQYF. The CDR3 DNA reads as TGTGCCAGCAGCTTGAAAACTCCTCTGGAGACCCAGTACTTC.

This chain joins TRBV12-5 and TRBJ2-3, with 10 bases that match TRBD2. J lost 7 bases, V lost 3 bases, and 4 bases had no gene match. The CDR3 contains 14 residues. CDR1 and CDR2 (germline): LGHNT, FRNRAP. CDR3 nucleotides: TGTGCTAGTGGTTTAGCGGGAGGGCCCCATACGCAGTATTTT. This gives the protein CASGLAGGPHTQYF. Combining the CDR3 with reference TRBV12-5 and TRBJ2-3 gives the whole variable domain DARVTQTPRHKVTEMGQEVTMRCQPILGHNTVFWYRQTMMQGLELLAYFRNRAPLDDSGMPKDRFSAEMPDATLATLKIQPSEPRDSAVYFCASGLAGGPHTQYFGPGTRLTVL.

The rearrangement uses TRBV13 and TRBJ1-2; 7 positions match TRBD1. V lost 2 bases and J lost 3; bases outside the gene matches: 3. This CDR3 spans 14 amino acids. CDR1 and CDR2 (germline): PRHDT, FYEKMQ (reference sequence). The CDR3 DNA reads TGTGCCAGCAGCTTAACAGGGGAAGACTATGGCTACACCTTC. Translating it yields CASSLTGEDYGYTF.